This TCR beta chain was recorded in a study of blood T cell repertoires in COVID-19. Study summary: From the United States, Italy and Spain came samples of acute and convalescent COVID-19. Sources were T cells, B-cell-depleted T cells, or PBMCs; the material itself was cDNA or gDNA.

Participants were aged roughly 18 to 90 years, lived in 25 or so US areas, and enrolled virtually. Methods used by the authors: Cell counts per sample came from amplifying reference gene primers. Sequencing used immunoSEQ multiplex PCR; TCRdb keeps in-frame clones, though not all of them. That table gives V, J and clone size, and the DNA gave D and trimming. The sample includes 150,000 to 200,000 clones, roughly 84% seen only once; the top ten take around 1.2%. Material for sequencing was PBMCs or T cells enriched from blood (not recorded which). The clonotype comes from a human donor with acute COVID-19. The donor label of this sample is uncertain.

For the CDR3, the DNA is TGTGCCAGTAGTTTGGGGACAGGGAGGAACACCGGGGAGCTGTTTTTT. Amino acids: CASSLGTGRNTGELFF. The chain joins TRBV19 to TRBJ2-2, with 9 nucleotides matching TRBD1. CDR3 length equals 16 residues. The V gene end was trimmed by 5 bases and the J gene end by 1 base; junction bases not matched to a gene: 5. Germline lookup yields CDR1 LNHDA and CDR2 SQIVND (reference sequence).